A selection of T cell receptor beta chains follows, all from one sample in a study of T cell responses to AZD1222 COVID-19 vaccine. Profiling relied on immunoSEQ multiplex PCR, and the TCRdb table lists in-frame clones only, not all of them. The table shows fewer than 150,000 clones, with 70% to 90% occurring only once. Here the sequenced sample was peripheral blood, taken on day 0 of AZD1222 vaccination. Every receptor here comes from an adult in good health. Each CDR3 is given with its conserved first and last residue. D genes are given only for firm matches. Only some rows state a clone size, as once, few, many or a class for expanded clones.

CDR3nt: TGTGCCAGCACTCTAACCGGGGGCGCCTACGAGCAGTACTTC
CDR3aa: CASTLTGGAYEQYF
v_gene: TRBV2
j_gene: TRBJ2-7
len: 14
d_gene: NA
abundance: NA

CDR3nt: TGTGCCTGGAGTGGGACAGGGAGCTCCTATAATTCACCCCTCCACTTT
CDR3aa: CAWSGTGSSYNSPLHF
v_gene: TRBV30
j_gene: TRBJ1-6
len: 16
d_gene: TRBD1
abundance: once

CDR3nt: TGTGCCAGCAGTGAAGGGCCTCGGGTCGGGCAGTACTTC
CDR3aa: CASSEGPRVGQYF
v_gene: TRBV2
j_gene: TRBJ2-7
len: 13
d_gene: NA
abundance: NA

CDR3nt: TGTGCCAGCAGTGAGTTTTCTGCAGGGCCTTTCGCTGAAGCTTTCTTT
CDR3aa: CASSEFSAGPFAEAFF
v_gene: TRBV2
j_gene: TRBJ1-1
len: 16
d_gene: NA
abundance: few

CDR3nt: TGTGCCAGCAGTCATACTTGGGACACTGAAGCTTTCTTT
CDR3aa: CASSHTWDTEAFF
v_gene: TRBV27
j_gene: TRBJ1-1
len: 13
d_gene: NA
abundance: few

CDR3nt: TGCGCCAGCAGCTTAGGAGGTGGTGGCTACACCTTC
CDR3aa: CASSLGGGGYTF
v_gene: TRBV5-1
j_gene: TRBJ1-2
len: 12
d_gene: NA
abundance: NA

CDR3nt: TGTGCCAGCAGCTTATTCATGGTTAACTCTGGAAACACCATATATTTT
CDR3aa: CASSLFMVNSGNTIYF
v_gene: TRBV7-2
j_gene: TRBJ1-3
len: 16
d_gene: NA
abundance: NA

CDR3nt: TGTGCCACCAGTGATTTCCGCACAGATACGCAGTATTTT
CDR3aa: CATSDFRTDTQYF
v_gene: TRBV24-1
j_gene: TRBJ2-3
len: 13
d_gene: NA
abundance: once

CDR3nt: TGTGCCAGTACTCAGGGCAGGACGAATGAAAAACTGTTTTTT
CDR3aa: CASTQGRTNEKLFF
v_gene: TRBV19
j_gene: TRBJ1-4
len: 14
d_gene: NA
abundance: NA

CDR3nt: TGTGCCAGCAGCTTAGTTCCGGGTCGTGGCTACACCTTC
CDR3aa: CASSLVPGRGYTF
v_gene: TRBV7-9
j_gene: TRBJ1-2
len: 13
d_gene: NA
abundance: NA

CDR3nt: TGTGCCAGCAGCCCCTCCCGGGTCCCCCCTGCTATGAACACTGAAGCTTTCTTT
CDR3aa: CASSPSRVPPAMNTEAFF
v_gene: TRBV5-6
j_gene: TRBJ1-1
len: 18
d_gene: NA
abundance: NA

CDR3nt: TGTGCCAGCAGCCAAGGGCGGGCAGCGGGTGAGCAGTACTTC
CDR3aa: CASSQGRAAGEQYF
v_gene: TRBV3-1/TRBV3-2
j_gene: TRBJ2-7
len: 14
d_gene: NA
abundance: NA

CDR3nt: TGTGCCAGCAGCTTGGGGCCGTTCGATGAAAAACTGTTTTTT
CDR3aa: CASSLGPFDEKLFF
v_gene: TRBV5-6
j_gene: TRBJ1-4
len: 14
d_gene: NA
abundance: NA

CDR3nt: TGTGCCAGCAGCTACCGGGACAGGGTGGTAAATACGCAGTATTTT
CDR3aa: CASSYRDRVVNTQYF
v_gene: TRBV5-4
j_gene: TRBJ2-3
len: 15
d_gene: TRBD1
abundance: NA

CDR3nt: TGTGCCAGCAGCCGGGGGGGGAACAATCAGCCCCAGCATTTT
CDR3aa: CASSRGGNNQPQHF
v_gene: TRBV2
j_gene: TRBJ1-5
len: 14
d_gene: NA
abundance: NA

CDR3nt: TGTGCCAGCTCCCGGCAGGAGGCATGGAATTCACCCCTCCACTTT
CDR3aa: CASSRQEAWNSPLHF
v_gene: TRBV6-5
j_gene: TRBJ1-6
len: 15
d_gene: NA
abundance: NA

CDR3nt: TGTGCCAGCAGCGGGTTACAGGGAATTAGCACAGATACGCAGTATTTT
CDR3aa: CASSGLQGISTDTQYF
v_gene: TRBV5-4
j_gene: TRBJ2-3
len: 16
d_gene: NA
abundance: NA

CDR3nt: TGTGCCAGTAGTATGTCGTCACTGTGGGGTGAAAAACTGTTTTTT
CDR3aa: CASSMSSLWGEKLFF
v_gene: TRBV19
j_gene: TRBJ1-4
len: 15
d_gene: NA
abundance: NA

CDR3nt: TGTGCCAGCAGCTCGGACACGGCCAAGACCGGGGAGCTGTTTTTT
CDR3aa: CASSSDTAKTGELFF
v_gene: TRBV5-6
j_gene: TRBJ2-2
len: 15
d_gene: NA
abundance: few

CDR3nt: TGTGCCAGCAGCCGGTGGGACGCAGGAGAATGGCAGTACTTC
CDR3aa: CASSRWDAGEWQYF
v_gene: TRBV7-8
j_gene: TRBJ2-7
len: 14
d_gene: NA
abundance: NA

CDR3nt: TGTGCCAGCAGCAATCCCTTGGGAGGCTACACCTTC
CDR3aa: CASSNPLGGYTF
v_gene: TRBV7-9
j_gene: TRBJ1-2
len: 12
d_gene: NA
abundance: NA

CDR3nt: TGTGCCAGCAGCCCCCGGGGTAGCGGGGGCACCGGGGAGCTGTTTTTT
CDR3aa: CASSPRGSGGTGELFF
v_gene: TRBV7-6
j_gene: TRBJ2-2
len: 16
d_gene: TRBD2
abundance: NA

CDR3nt: TGTGCCAGCAGGCAAAGGACCCACACAGATACGCAGTATTTT
CDR3aa: CASRQRTHTDTQYF
v_gene: TRBV7-2
j_gene: TRBJ2-3
len: 14
d_gene: NA
abundance: NA

CDR3nt: TGCGCCAGCAGCCAAGTCGGACAAGAGACCCAGTACTTC
CDR3aa: CASSQVGQETQYF
v_gene: TRBV4-1
j_gene: TRBJ2-5
len: 13
d_gene: NA
abundance: NA

CDR3nt: TGTGCCAGCACCACTTTAGGGGGATTGGGTTATGGCTACACCTTC
CDR3aa: CASTTLGGLGYGYTF
v_gene: TRBV28
j_gene: TRBJ1-2
len: 15
d_gene: NA
abundance: once

CDR3nt: TGTGCCAGCAGCGAGGGACAGGGACACACAGATACGCAGTATTTT
CDR3aa: CASSEGQGHTDTQYF
v_gene: TRBV11-3
j_gene: TRBJ2-3
len: 15
d_gene: TRBD1
abundance: NA

CDR3nt: TGTGCCAGCAGTTTCCGTGGGAGAGACCTCTACGAGCAGTACTTC
CDR3aa: CASSFRGRDLYEQYF
v_gene: TRBV6-2/TRBV6-3
j_gene: TRBJ2-7
len: 15
d_gene: NA
abundance: NA

CDR3nt: TGTGCCAGCGCGAGGGGGGGAAACTACGAGCAGTACTTC
CDR3aa: CASARGGNYEQYF
v_gene: TRBV9
j_gene: TRBJ2-7
len: 13
d_gene: NA
abundance: NA

CDR3nt: TGTGCCAGCAGCCAAGGGCCGACACAGAACCCGAACACTGAAGCTTTCTTT
CDR3aa: CASSQGPTQNPNTEAFF
v_gene: TRBV14
j_gene: TRBJ1-1
len: 17
d_gene: NA
abundance: few

CDR3nt: TGTGCCAGTAGAGAGGACAGGGGGACCTACGAGCAGTACTTC
CDR3aa: CASREDRGTYEQYF
v_gene: TRBV19
j_gene: TRBJ2-7
len: 14
d_gene: TRBD1
abundance: NA

CDR3nt: TGTGCCAGCAGCCGCGACAGCCTCAGCAATCAGCCCCAGCATTTT
CDR3aa: CASSRDSLSNQPQHF
v_gene: TRBV6-5
j_gene: TRBJ1-5
len: 15
d_gene: NA
abundance: NA

CDR3nt: TGTGCCAGTACCGACCAATCCAGGTTCTATGGCTACACCTTC
CDR3aa: CASTDQSRFYGYTF
v_gene: TRBV19
j_gene: TRBJ1-2
len: 14
d_gene: NA
abundance: few

CDR3nt: TGTGCCAGTAGTGGGTGGGGGGTGATGGACACTGAAGCTTTCTTT
CDR3aa: CASSGWGVMDTEAFF
v_gene: TRBV19
j_gene: TRBJ1-1
len: 15
d_gene: NA
abundance: NA

CDR3nt: TGTGCCAGCAGCCGGGACGCGGGGGGCGCTACCTACGAGCAGTACTTC
CDR3aa: CASSRDAGGATYEQYF
v_gene: TRBV3-1/TRBV3-2
j_gene: TRBJ2-7
len: 16
d_gene: TRBD2
abundance: NA

CDR3nt: TGCGCCAGCAGCCAAGATATCGGAGCCCCACGATCGTCCTATGGCTACACCTTC
CDR3aa: CASSQDIGAPRSSYGYTF
v_gene: TRBV4-3
j_gene: TRBJ1-2
len: 18
d_gene: NA
abundance: NA

CDR3nt: TGTGCCAGCAGCGCACCTCCGACAGGGGGTACTGGCTACACCTTC
CDR3aa: CASSAPPTGGTGYTF
v_gene: TRBV9
j_gene: TRBJ1-2
len: 15
d_gene: TRBD1
abundance: NA

CDR3nt: TGCAGTGCTAGGGCAGACAATGAGCAGTTCTTC
CDR3aa: CSARADNEQFF
v_gene: TRBV20-1
j_gene: TRBJ2-1
len: 11
d_gene: NA
abundance: few

CDR3nt: TGTGCCAGCAGTTTGGGGCAGAACACTGAAGCTTTCTTT
CDR3aa: CASSLGQNTEAFF
v_gene: TRBV12-3/TRBV12-4
j_gene: TRBJ1-1
len: 13
d_gene: NA
abundance: once

CDR3nt: TGTGCCACCAGTGATTACGGGGACACCATATATTTT
CDR3aa: CATSDYGDTIYF
v_gene: TRBV24-1
j_gene: TRBJ1-3
len: 12
d_gene: NA
abundance: NA

CDR3nt: TGTGCCAGCAGTCAAACGACAGGGAGGATTAGCAATCAGCCCCAGCATTTT
CDR3aa: CASSQTTGRISNQPQHF
v_gene: TRBV6-6
j_gene: TRBJ1-5
len: 17
d_gene: TRBD1
abundance: NA

CDR3nt: TGTGCCAGCAGTTATTCCGGGACATCATATGGCTACACCTTC
CDR3aa: CASSYSGTSYGYTF
v_gene: TRBV6-6
j_gene: TRBJ1-2
len: 14
d_gene: NA
abundance: NA

CDR3nt: TGTGCCAGCAGCTACGGTGATACTGAAGCTTTCTTT
CDR3aa: CASSYGDTEAFF
v_gene: TRBV11-3
j_gene: TRBJ1-1
len: 12
d_gene: NA
abundance: NA

CDR3nt: TGCAGCGCACCAACAGGGGACTATGGCTACACCTTC
CDR3aa: CSAPTGDYGYTF
v_gene: TRBV29-1
j_gene: TRBJ1-2
len: 12
d_gene: TRBD1
abundance: NA